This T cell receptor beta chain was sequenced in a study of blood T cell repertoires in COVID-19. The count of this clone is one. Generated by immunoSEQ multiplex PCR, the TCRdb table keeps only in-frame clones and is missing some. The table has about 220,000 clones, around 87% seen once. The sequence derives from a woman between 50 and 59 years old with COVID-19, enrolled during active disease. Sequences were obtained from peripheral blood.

CDR3 sequence reads: CASSYRSYEQYF. In nucleotides, the CDR3 is TGTGCCAGCAGTTACCGCAGCTACGAGCAGTACTTC. V and J are TRBV6-2 or TRBV6-3 and TRBJ2-7; D is unclear. V lost 2 bases to trimming and J lost 3 bases, with 5 bases between them. In germline, CDR1 is MNHEY, CDR2 SVGEGT. The CDR3 is made up of 12 amino acids.